Ten or more counts support the clone carrying this TCR beta chain. No antigen is known for it. The CDR3 consists of 12 residues. Germline V gives CDR1 SQVTM, CDR2 ANQGSEA. TCRdb passed the 5' RACE reads through MiXCR, listing each CDR3 protein once. Here the sample spans 20,000 to 25,000 distinct CDR3 sequences, less than 6.5% being singletons. This entry is derived from a study of early T cells in non-severe SARS-CoV-2 infection. General study findings and limits: Lookups in VDJdb leaned toward anti-spike CD8 responses and missed private and CD4 specificities.

J is TRBJ2-1 and V is TRBV29-1; 15 nucleotides match TRBD2. The specimen was whole blood. The sequence was obtained from an adult who was a healthcare worker with PCR-confirmed SARS-CoV-2 infection or an uninfected control (not recorded which). The CDR3 DNA reads as TGCACCGGGACTAGCGGGAGGAATGAGCAGTTCTTC. As protein: CTGTSGRNEQFF.